Below are 21 T cell receptor beta chains sequenced from a single sample in a study of T cells in Graves' hyperthyroidism and ophthalmopathy. Amplification of TCR beta CDR3 regions used RNA as the template. The TCR CDR3 was amplified in a first-round RT-PCR using the HTBI primer set. TCRdb passed the multiplex PCR reads through MiXCR, listing each CDR3 protein once. Among around 370,000 distinct CDR3 sequences listed, around 20% were seen once. Sequencing used blood. The receptors here all came from a man aged 18 to 30 with Graves' ophthalmopathy.

The rearrangement uses TRBV7-8 and TRBJ1-6; 9 nucleotides agree with TRBD1. After removal of 8 bases from V and 2 bases from J, the junction contained 7 bases not matched to a gene. The CDR3 runs to 16 residues. The V gene's germline CDR1 is SGHVS and CDR2 FQNEAQ. For the CDR3, the DNA is TGTGCCAGCCTCCGGGACAGGGTTACCTATAATTCACCCCTCCACTTT. Amino acid sequence: CASLRDRVTYNSPLHF. Complete variable domain (other parts from reference TRBV7-8 and TRBJ1-6): GAGVSQSPRYKVAKRGQDVALRCDPISGHVSLFWYQQALGQGPEFLTYFQNEAQLDKSGLPSDRFFAERPEGSVSTLKIQRTQQEDSAVYLCASLRDRVTYNSPLHFGNGTRLTVT.

Many counts were recorded for this clonotype. The CDR3 loop is CASSQDRVARRDTIYF. The CDR3 coding sequence is TGTGCCAGCAGCCAAGATCGGGTGGCTCGGCGGGACACCATATATTTT. This chain links TRBV3-1 with TRBJ1-3; D is uncertain. This CDR3 region has 16 residues. Trimming took 0 bases from V and 8 from J, leaving 17 bases between them. Germline-derived CDR1 and CDR2 are LGHDT and YNNKEL (reference sequence).

This clonotype was observed at least ten times. V and J are TRBV20-1 and TRBJ2-5; the match to TRBD2 covers 10 bases. V was clipped by 5 bases and J by 5 bases; unmatched bases: 17. Germline V gene sequence: CDR1 DFQATT, CDR2 SNEGSKA (reference sequence). There are 17 residues in the CDR3. CDR3 nucleotides: TGCAGTGCTCTCAAAGTTGGGCTAGCGGGGGCCGGGGAGACCCAGTACTTC. Translated: CSALKVGLAGAGETQYF.

As for this clonotype: This sequence may be a read error, since a much larger clone differs from it by one base. The gene calls are TRBV6-1 and TRBJ2-7; 8 nucleotides agree with TRBD2. The CDR3 length is 14 residues. The germline CDR1 and CDR2 sequences are MNHNS and SASEGT. The CDR3 region is CASRSSGGTYERYF. The CDR3 DNA reads as TGTGCCAGCAGATCAAGCGGGGGAACCTACGAGCGGTACTTC.

This clonotype appeared many times. J is TRBJ2-5 and V is TRBV2, with a possible D match to TRBD1 (6 bases). Trimming removed 3 bases from V and 5 bases from J, with 19 bases in between. Germline CDR1 is SNHLY and CDR2 is FYNNEI. The CDR3 runs to 16 residues. The CDR3 nucleotides are TGTGCCAGCAGTGAGGGGGCCAGCGGCCTTGGGGAGACCCAGTACTTC. Its translation is CASSEGASGLGETQYF.

The rearrangement uses TRBV11-2 and TRBJ2-5, with D unclear. Trimming left V 3 bases short and J 2 bases short, with 7 bases between. Germline assignment: CDR1 SGHAT and CDR2 FQNNGV. The CDR3 covers 13 residues. DNA for the CDR3: TGTGCCAGCAGCTTCGACGCGCAAGAGACCCAGTACTTC. It yields the protein CASSFDAQETQYF.

The gene calls are TRBV19 and TRBJ2-1; possible D gene TRBD1, 6 bases. V lost 7 bases and J lost 3, with 16 bases in between. Germline CDR1 LNHDA, CDR2 SQIVND (reference sequence). The CDR3 contains 15 residues. DNA for the CDR3: TGTGCCAGTACCCCTCTCCAGGGGAACTACAATGAGCAGTTCTTC. As protein: CASTPLQGNYNEQFF.

The chain has TRBV2 and TRBJ2-1; 10 bases are shared with TRBD2. The V gene end was trimmed by 4 bases and the J gene end by 9 bases; junction bases not matched to a gene: 9. This CDR3 contains 15 residues. Germline CDR1 reads SNHLY; CDR2 reads FYNNEI. Written as DNA, the CDR3 is TGTGCCAGCAGTGCGGGTAGCGGGGGGCGGGGTGAGCAGTTCTTC. As protein: CASSAGSGGRGEQFF.

There are many counts of this clonotype. V is TRBV12-3 or TRBV12-4 and J is TRBJ2-7; D is undetermined. With 3 bases removed from V and 7 bases from J, the gap between germline ends came to 19 bases. The CDR3 runs to 15 residues. The CDR3 protein is CASSFRAAPISEQYF. The CDR3 region has the DNA TGTGCCAGCAGTTTTCGGGCGGCCCCCATCAGTGAGCAGTACTTC.

At least ten counts were recorded for this clonotype. The chain links TRBV7-8 to TRBJ1-5; D is possibly TRBD1 (6 bases). Germline V gene lookup returns CDR1 SGHVS and CDR2 FQNEAQ. Trimming shortened V by 5 bases and J by 7 bases, and 21 bases separated the two germline ends. The CDR3 covers 16 residues. The DNA of the CDR3 is TGTGCCAGCAGCGCCGTAGACAGGCCCTCAGGGCAGCCCCAGCATTTT. It yields the protein CASSAVDRPSGQPQHF.

This clonotype came up many times. This chain connects TRBV5-1 to TRBJ1-1; possible D gene TRBD1, 6 bases. The V gene lost 7 bases and the J gene lost 1 base, with 14 bases spanning the gap. The CDR3 loop spans 14 amino acids. Per the germline V gene, CDR1 is SGHRS and CDR2 is YFSETQ. CDR3 in amino acids: CASGGSRGNTEAFF. CDR3 nucleotides: TGCGCCAGCGGTGGTTCCAGGGGGAACACTGAAGCTTTCTTT.

This clonotype was counted many times. The chain carries TRBV7-8 and TRBJ2-1; 7 bases map to TRBD1. Germline assignment: CDR1 SGHVS and CDR2 FQNEAQ. CDR3 length: 14 residues. Trimming removed 3 bases from V and 5 bases from J; junction bases left unmatched: 4. The CDR3 coding sequence is TGTGCCAGCAGCTTTATCGACAGGGACAATGAGCAGTTCTTC. This translates into CASSFIDRDNEQFF.

This clonotype has a count of ten or more. The genes are TRBV11-2 and TRBJ1-4; D might be TRBD1 (5 bases). CDR1 and CDR2 (germline): SGHAT, FQNNGV. This CDR3 has 14 residues. Trimming removed 5 bases from V and 7 bases from J, with 14 bases in between. CDR3 nucleotides: TGTGCCAGCAGCACATCGATGGGGGTTGAAAAACTGTTTTTT. Protein product: CASSTSMGVEKLFF.

Ten or more counts support this clonotype. The chain uses TRBV2 and TRBJ2-1; perhaps TRBD1 as D (6 bases). V lost 4 bases and J lost 1, with 11 bases in between. Germline lookup yields CDR1 SNHLY and CDR2 FYNNEI. This CDR3 is 15 amino acids long. The CDR3 here is CASSVRQGSYNEQFF. The CDR3 DNA sequence: TGTGCCAGCAGTGTTCGTCAGGGGTCCTACAATGAGCAGTTCTTC.

This clonotype was seen repeatedly, ten times or more. The rearrangement uses TRBV7-9 and TRBJ2-1; 16 bases line up with TRBD2. From germline, CDR1 is SEHNR and CDR2 FQNEAQ (reference sequence). This CDR3 spans 21 amino acids. J lost 0 bases, V lost 5 bases, and 13 bases had no gene match. CDR3 protein: CASSPGTSGGALFSSYNEQFF. The CDR3 nucleotides read TGTGCCAGCAGCCCTGGGACTAGCGGGGGGGCCCTTTTTAGCTCCTACAATGAGCAGTTCTTC.

A few counts support this clonotype. The chain employs TRBV12-3 or TRBV12-4 and TRBJ1-4, with 7 bases fitting TRBD1. V lost 5 bases and J lost 6; bases outside the gene matches: 6. The CDR3 contains 14 residues. The CDR3 sequence is CASSPQGVDEKLFF. The DNA for the CDR3 is TGTGCCAGCAGTCCCCAGGGGGTTGATGAAAAACTGTTTTTT.

The rearrangement joins TRBV5-1 to TRBJ1-1, with D possibly being TRBD1 (5 bases). The V end lost 1 base, the J end lost 8 bases, and 12 bases lay between the germline ends. The CDR3 loop spans 13 amino acids. In germline, CDR1 is SGHRS, CDR2 YFSETQ. CDR3 bases: TGCGCCAGCAGCTTGTGGATGGGGGAAGAAGCTTTCTTT. Encoded protein: CASSLWMGEEAFF.

This clonotype came up a few times. CDR3 DNA: TGCAGTGCTTTGTCTCCGGGACACCGGGAGGGAAACACCATATATTTT. Translating it yields CSALSPGHREGNTIYF. The gene calls are TRBV20-1 and TRBJ1-3; a weak D match, TRBD1 (6 bases). Per germline, CDR1 DFQATT and CDR2 SNEGSKA (reference sequence). V dropped 5 bases and J dropped 4 bases, with 21 bases sitting between them. The CDR3 extends over 16 amino acids.

The chain recombines TRBV19 with TRBJ1-1; 12 nucleotides match TRBD1. The CDR3 runs 15 residues. Losses at the gene ends were 1 base for V and 8 bases for J; bases not matched to a gene: 5. Germline V CDR1 and CDR2: LNHDA, SQIVND (reference sequence). As DNA, the CDR3 is TGTGCCAGTAGTATAGGGGGACAGGGGGCGCGAGAAGCTTTCTTT. The encoded protein is CASSIGGQGAREAFF.

This clonotype was found many times. The chain has TRBV20-1 and TRBJ2-7; D uncertain. CDR1 is DFQATT and CDR2 is SNEGSKA in the germline V gene (reference sequence). Trimming took off 0 bases at V and 2 bases at J, with 11 bases between the two ends. This CDR3 region has 14 residues. The CDR3 here is CSAREGTITYEQYF. CDR3 nucleotide sequence: TGCAGTGCTAGAGAGGGAACAATTACCTACGAGCAGTACTTC.

This sequence joins TRBV6-1 and TRBJ2-3; TRBD1 agrees at 10 bases. Trimming at V came to 6 bases and at J to 3 bases, leaving 6 bases not matched to a gene. This CDR3 region has 15 residues. From germline, CDR1 is MNHNS and CDR2 SASEGT. The CDR3 sequence is CASSQGQGRTDTQYF. The CDR3 bases are TGTGCCAGCAGCCAGGGACAGGGGAGGACAGATACGCAGTATTTT.